The next 30 T cell receptor beta chains were all read from a single sample in a study of T cells in Graves' hyperthyroidism and ophthalmopathy. RNA transcripts yielded amplified TCR beta CDR3 regions. Using the HTBI primer set, a first-round RT-PCR was run on the TCR CDR3. MiXCR, applied by TCRdb to the multiplex PCR reads, yields one record per CDR3 protein. The sample has 460,000 or so distinct CDR3 sequences; around 14% are singletons. The sequenced sample was blood. These receptor sequences come from a woman aged 18-30 years with Graves' hyperthyroidism.

This clonotype was detected only a few times. V and J are TRBV20-1 and TRBJ1-3; 10 bases fit TRBD1. This CDR3 comprises 14 residues. In germline, CDR1 is DFQATT, CDR2 SNEGSKA (reference sequence). Trimming at V came to 2 bases and at J to 6 bases, leaving 4 bases not matched to a gene. DNA for the CDR3: TGCAGTGCTAGATGGGACAGGGGAGTAAACACCATATATTTT. This translates into CSARWDRGVNTIYF.

The V and J genes are TRBV10-3 and TRBJ2-3, with 7 bases fitting TRBD2. V lost 4 bases, J lost 2 bases, and 6 bases stayed unmatched. CDR3 length: 15 residues. CDR1 ENHRY and CDR2 SYGVKD come from the germline V gene. The CDR3 loop reads CAISVGGRVTDTQYF. The CDR3 bases are TGTGCCATCAGTGTCGGCGGGAGAGTCACAGATACGCAGTATTTT.

This clonotype showed up just a few times. The chain joins TRBV6-1 to TRBJ1-2; D is unclear. The CDR3 extends over 11 amino acids. From germline, CDR1 is MNHNS and CDR2 SASEGT. Trimming took 6 bases from V and 2 from J, leaving 4 bases between them. The DNA of the CDR3 is TGTGCCAGCAGGAGAAACTATGGCTACACCTTC. Protein product: CASRRNYGYTF.

This clonotype occurred many times. The V call is TRBV12-3 or TRBV12-4, the J call TRBJ2-5, with TRBD2 identical over 10 bases. This CDR3 contains 18 residues. V gave up 1 base and J gave up 2 bases; unmatched junction bases: 10. CDR3 bases: TGTGCCAGCAGTTTAGGAGCTAGCGGGGGCCCTCTTCAAGAGACCCAGTACTTC. Translation gives CASSLGASGGPLQETQYF.

This clonotype was detected only a few times. The V gene is TRBV7-2, the J gene TRBJ2-3; tentatively, D is TRBD2 (6 bases). The CDR3 spans 14 residues. Trimming removed 5 bases from V and 1 base from J, with 10 bases in between. Germline V CDR1 and CDR2: SGHTA, FQGNSA. The CDR3 bases are TGTGCCAGCAGCGGGTGGGGGGGCACAGATACGCAGTATTTT. Translating gives CASSGWGGTDTQYF.

The chain carries TRBV20-1 and TRBJ2-3; tentative D call: TRBD1 (6 bases). The J call may not be correct, given that the DNA end is closer to TRBJ1-5. CDR1 and CDR2 (germline): DFQATT, SNEGSKA (reference sequence). The CDR3 has 14 residues. The chain's CDR3 is CSVTTGPVTDTQHF. The CDR3 DNA reads TGCAGTGTAACGACAGGTCCTGTCACAGATACGCAGCATTTT.

This clonotype occurred once. This chain uses TRBV4-1 with TRBJ1-5, with D possibly TRBD1 on 5 matching bases. Germline assignment: CDR1 MGHRA and CDR2 YSYEKL. The CDR3 covers 15 residues. Trimming removed 3 bases from V and 10 bases from J, with 19 bases in between. Written as DNA, the CDR3 is TGCGCCAGCAGCCACCCCTGGGGCCGCCTTCACCCCCAGCATTTT. Protein sequence: CASSHPWGRLHPQHF.

The V call is TRBV5-4, the J call TRBJ2-2; D uncertain. The V end was cut by 4 bases, the J end by 1 base, with 14 bases between. CDR1 is SGHNT and CDR2 is YYREEE in the germline V gene (reference sequence). This CDR3 is built from 16 residues. The CDR3 DNA reads as TGTGCCAGCAGCCGGACGGGTGGAGTGAACACCGGGGAGCTGTTTTTT. Residues: CASSRTGGVNTGELFF. Filled out from reference TRBV5-4 and TRBJ2-2, the complete variable domain reads ETGVTQSPTHLIKTRGQQVTLRCSSQSGHNTVSWYQQALGQGPQFIFQYYREEENGRGNFPPRFSGLQFPNYSSELNVNALELDDSALYLCASSRTGGVNTGELFFGEGSRLTVL.

V is TRBV9 and J is TRBJ2-6; 10 nucleotides agree with TRBD1. The V gene's germline CDR1 is SGDLS and CDR2 YYNGEE. The ends lost 2 bases at V and 0 bases at J; junction bases unmatched: 2. The CDR3 totals 17 residues. CDR3: CASSVGQGSSGANVLTF. CDR3 DNA sequence: TGTGCCAGCAGCGTGGGACAGGGGTCCTCTGGGGCCAACGTCCTGACTTTC.

This clonotype was seen a few times. V is TRBV3-1 and J is TRBJ1-2, with no clear D. Germline CDR1 is LGHDT and CDR2 is YNNKEL (reference sequence). This CDR3 region has 15 residues. Trimming shortened V by 1 base and J by 8 bases, and 17 bases separated the two germline ends. CDR3 sequence (DNA): TGTGCCAGCAGCCAAGTCCAGCCGCTTGACGGAGGCTACACCTTC. Protein: CASSQVQPLDGGYTF.

This chain links TRBV7-8 with TRBJ2-3; D is unresolved. The CDR3 totals 15 residues. V lost 3 bases, J lost 5 bases, and 15 bases lay in between. The germline CDR1 and CDR2 sequences are SGHVS and FQNEAQ. The CDR3 is CASSFGRPGGDTQYF. CDR3 coding DNA: TGTGCCAGCAGCTTCGGGCGACCCGGTGGAGATACGCAGTATTTT. Using reference TRBV7-8 and TRBJ2-3 for the parts outside the CDR3, the full variable domain is GAGVSQSPRYKVAKRGQDVALRCDPISGHVSLFWYQQALGQGPEFLTYFQNEAQLDKSGLPSDRFFAERPEGSVSTLKIQRTQQEDSAVYLCASSFGRPGGDTQYFGPGTRLTVL.

There are many counts of this clonotype. The V gene is TRBV7-6, the J gene TRBJ2-7, with D perhaps matching TRBD2 (6 bases). The CDR3 covers 19 residues. Trimming removed 2 bases at V and 4 bases at J, with 27 bases between. CDR1 is SGHVS and CDR2 is FNYEAQ in the germline V gene. The CDR3 reads CASSLISPQDGREGYEQYF. The CDR3 DNA is TGTGCCAGCAGCTTAATTTCCCCACAGGACGGGAGAGAAGGATACGAGCAGTACTTC.

The chain carries TRBV20-1 and TRBJ2-2; D assignment may be TRBD1 or TRBD2 (5 bases each). The germline gives CDR1 DFQATT, CDR2 SNEGSKA (reference sequence). Trimming cost V 3 bases and J 7 bases, with 12 bases left between them. The CDR3 runs to 13 residues. CDR3 DNA: TGCAGTGCTAGTGTGGGGGTAGTCGGGGAGCTGTTTTTT. It encodes CSASVGVVGELFF.

This clonotype showed up many times. This chain connects TRBV9 to TRBJ2-2; D remains ambiguous. The CDR3 loop spans 16 amino acids. CDR1 and CDR2 (germline): SGDLS, YYNGEE. V shed 3 bases and J shed 0 bases, with 12 bases lying between them. CDR3 in amino acids: CASSARLSPNTGELFF. CDR3 nucleotide sequence: TGTGCCAGCAGCGCCAGACTCTCCCCGAACACCGGGGAGCTGTTTTTT.

In this sample, this clonotype turned up many times. V gene TRBV12-3 or TRBV12-4 combines with J gene TRBJ2-7, with a weak D call TRBD1 (6 bases). V gave up 7 bases and J gave up 5 bases, with 18 bases separating them. There are 14 residues in the CDR3. CDR3 nucleotides: TGTGCCAGCAACCCCGCCCAGGGGCGGCACGAGCAGTACTTC. Protein product: CASNPAQGRHEQYF.

The sample holds many counts of this clonotype. The chain has TRBV25-1 and TRBJ2-1; 8 bases agree with TRBD2. This CDR3 comprises 17 residues. CDR1 and CDR2 from the germline V gene are MGHDK and SYGVNS. Losses at the gene ends were 1 base for V and 8 bases for J; bases not matched to a gene: 13. CDR3 DNA sequence: TGTGCCAGCAGTGAATCAGGTAGCGGGGTTACGTTAGATGAGCAGTTCTTC. It encodes CASSESGSGVTLDEQFF.

This clonotype was recorded many times. The CDR3 is CASSRGLAGDMETQYF. Here the CDR3 DNA reads TGTGCCAGCAGTAGGGGACTAGCGGGAGATATGGAGACCCAGTACTTC. The chain employs TRBV2 and TRBJ2-5; TRBD2 matches at 14 bases. The CDR3 loop spans 16 amino acids. J was trimmed by 5 bases and V by 5 bases; bases with no gene match: 7. Germline V gene data show CDR1 as SNHLY and CDR2 as FYNNEI.

V usage is TRBV6-1 and J usage is TRBJ2-2; TRBD1 is a possible D gene (6 bases). Trimming took 7 bases from V and 2 from J, leaving 14 bases between them. The CDR3 has 15 amino acids. CDR1 is MNHNS, CDR2 SASEGT, per germline. CDR3 nucleotide sequence: TGTGCCAGCACCCTACGGGACATCAACACCGGGGAGCTGTTTTTT. Protein product: CASTLRDINTGELFF.

This clonotype showed up many times. The rearrangement joins TRBV11-1 to TRBJ2-5; no clear D. The V and J ends lost 7 bases and 0 bases respectively, with 9 bases between them. The CDR3 runs 13 residues. The germline V gene has CDR1 SGHAT and CDR2 FQDESV (reference sequence). CDR3 sequence reads: CASNRMDQETQYF. The CDR3 DNA sequence: TGTGCCAGCAACCGAATGGACCAAGAGACCCAGTACTTC.

This clonotype has at least ten counts. This rearrangement joins TRBV24-1 to TRBJ2-2; 13 bases line up with TRBD2. The CDR3 consists of 18 residues. From germline, CDR1 is KGHDR and CDR2 SFDVKD. Trimming took 3 bases from V and 5 from J; bases not matched to a gene: 8. The CDR3 DNA follows: TGTGCCACCAGTGATGCCACTAGCGGGAGGGCCCGAACCGGGGAGCTGTTTTTT. Translated, it gives CATSDATSGRARTGELFF.

This clonotype was counted at least ten times. The chain couples TRBV3-1 to TRBJ2-5, with 10 bases lining up with TRBD2. Germline-derived CDR1 and CDR2 are LGHDT and YNNKEL (reference sequence). The CDR3 covers 16 residues. V lost 3 bases to trimming and J lost 7 bases; unmatched junction nucleotides: 11. The CDR3 region has the DNA TGTGCCAGCAGCCACGAAACCGGGACTAGCGTTGGGACCCAGTACTTC. Amino acid sequence: CASSHETGTSVGTQYF.

There are many counts of this clonotype. This chain uses TRBV5-1 with TRBJ2-5, with unresolved D. Germline CDR1 is SGHRS and CDR2 is YFSETQ. This CDR3 contains 14 residues. Trimming took 1 base from V and 5 from J, leaving 12 bases between them. CDR3 sequence: CASSLTDSWETQYF. Written as DNA, the CDR3 is TGCGCCAGCAGCTTGACAGATTCATGGGAGACCCAGTACTTC.

This clonotype has just a few counts. This chain uses TRBV6-1 with TRBJ2-3; TRBD1 matches 8 bases. Germline loops: CDR1 MNHNS, CDR2 SASEGT. The CDR3 has 14 residues. V gave up 8 bases and J gave up 6 bases; unmatched junction bases: 10. CDR3 protein: CASRRGTGSDTQYF. The DNA for the CDR3 is TGTGCCAGCCGCAGGGGGACAGGTTCGGATACGCAGTATTTT.

The rearrangement uses TRBV25-1 and TRBJ1-5; 8 nucleotides match TRBD1. The CDR3 has 18 residues. Germline CDR1 reads MGHDK; CDR2 reads SYGVNS. V was pared by 8 bases and J by 2 bases, with 17 bases of the junction left unmatched. The CDR3 sequence: CASGTGLRNPIGNQPQHF. The CDR3 nucleotides read TGTGCCAGCGGGACAGGATTACGGAATCCTATTGGCAATCAGCCCCAGCATTTT. The entire variable domain, with the rest obtained from reference TRBV25-1 and TRBJ1-5, is as follows: EADIYQTPRYLVIGTGKKITLECSQTMGHDKMYWYQQDPGMELHLIHYSYGVNSTEKGDLSSESTVSRIRTEHFPLTLESARPSHTSQYLCASGTGLRNPIGNQPQHFGDGTRLSIL.

A word on this clonotype: A read error may explain this, as a much larger clone is one base away. The rearrangement joins TRBV2 to TRBJ1-1; D is unclear. Germline assignment: CDR1 SNHLY and CDR2 FYNNEI. This CDR3 spans 13 amino acids. V lost 0 bases and J 7 bases, leaving 9 bases between the germline ends. The CDR3 sequence: CASSEAPRNEAFF. CDR3 DNA sequence: TGTGCCAGCAGTGAAGCGCCGCGGAATGAAGCTTTCTTT.

The chain combines TRBV3-1 with TRBJ2-1; D assignment may be TRBD1 or TRBD2 (5 bases each). The V gene lost 3 bases and the J gene lost 2 bases, with 23 bases spanning the gap. The CDR3 runs to 19 residues. Germline assignment: CDR1 LGHDT and CDR2 YNNKEL (reference sequence). The CDR3 coding sequence is TGTGCCAGCAGCCATTCTCCCGGAAGGAGACGGGGCACCTACAATGAGCAGTTCTTC. Protein: CASSHSPGRRRGTYNEQFF.

This clonotype has ten or more counts. The CDR3 here is CASSSTSGDNEQFF. Written as DNA, the CDR3 is TGTGCCAGCAGCTCGACTAGCGGGGACAATGAGCAGTTCTTC. V and J are TRBV11-2 and TRBJ2-1; 11 bases align to TRBD2. Germline assignment: CDR1 SGHAT and CDR2 FQNNGV. The V and J ends lost 4 bases and 5 bases, in that order; junction bases with no gene match: 1. The CDR3 spans 14 residues.

In its sample, this clonotype was seen many times. V and J are TRBV20-1 and TRBJ2-5; 10 nucleotides line up with TRBD2. The V gene end was trimmed by 6 bases and the J gene end by 2 bases; junction bases not matched to a gene: 6. CDR1 is DFQATT and CDR2 is SNEGSKA in the germline V gene (reference sequence). CDR3 length: 14 residues. The CDR3, as DNA: TGCAGTGCCGTGAGGACTAGCGGACAAGAGACCCAGTACTTC. This translates into CSAVRTSGQETQYF.

This clonotype showed up many times. This chain links TRBV12-3 or TRBV12-4 with TRBJ2-3; 9 nucleotides match TRBD2. The length of the CDR3 is 18 residues. The V and J ends lost 1 base and 0 bases, in that order; junction bases with no gene match: 8. The CDR3 is CASSLGSGSRASTDTQYF. In nucleotides, the CDR3 is TGTGCCAGCAGTTTAGGTAGCGGGAGTAGGGCTAGCACAGATACGCAGTATTTT.

This clonotype was found many times. This could be a read error, since a much larger clone is one nucleotide away. J is TRBJ2-3 and V is TRBV7-9, with TRBD2 identical over 13 bases. The CDR3 extends over 15 amino acids. V shed 3 bases and J 6 bases; nucleotides not matched to a gene: 3. From germline, CDR1 is SEHNR and CDR2 FQNEAQ (reference sequence). CDR3: CASSLGTSGADTQYF. The CDR3, as DNA: TGTGCCAGCAGCTTGGGGACTAGCGGGGCGGATACGCAGTATTTT.